This T cell receptor beta chain is from a study of shared clonotypes between healthy human individuals. Study overall: Sampling drew on donors who were a couple of women and a few men aged 18 to 49. Study-wide points: Generation probability values for non-shared clonotypes were lower than those for clonotypes shared by all four donors. The study generally estimated greater richness for naive than memory subsets. Genetic and exposure-history diversity was limited by the small donor number.

The CDR3 loop spans 13 amino acids. The germline V gene encodes CDR1 MGHRA and CDR2 YSYEKL. The V end was cut by 4 bases, the J end by 4 bases, with 8 bases between. A single count supports this clone. Its target is unknown. Being one base from a much bigger clone, this may be a read error. The sample carries other DNA sequences with the same CDR3. Profiled with immunoSEQ multiplex PCR; TCRdb holds only in-frame clones, not every one. The repertoire holds 330,000 or so clones, under 80% seen once, with about 9.3% in the top ten. The source of this sequence is a man aged 25 to 45 in good health. The V gene is TRBV4-1, the J gene TRBJ2-1, with D maybe TRBD2 (6 bases). Sequencing was performed on memory CD4+ T cells sorted from blood. Documented subset: CD45RA-negative fraction. The CDR3 is CASSRDFYNEQFF. CDR3 sequence (DNA): TGCGCCAGCAGCCGGGACTTTTACAATGAGCAGTTCTTC.